Each of the 16 T cell receptor beta chains below was sequenced from the same sample in a study of monozygotic twins with inflammatory bowel disease. Using the 5' RACE reads, TCRdb records one entry per CDR3 protein without DNA. The sample data list 330,000 or so distinct CDR3 sequences. Specimen: blood. The source is a human donor with ulcerative colitis or Crohn's disease, or a healthy co-twin of an affected twin (not recorded which).

This chain uses TRBV5-1 with TRBJ2-7. CDR3 length: 12 residues. Germline lookup yields CDR1 SGHRS and CDR2 YFSETQ. The chain's CDR3 is CASSLAEGWQYF.

The V call is TRBV20-1, the J call TRBJ1-1. Germline V gives CDR1 DFQATT, CDR2 SNEGSKA (reference sequence). This CDR3 region has 13 residues. CDR3 region: CSAKYGLNTEAFF.

The V call is TRBV29-1, the J call TRBJ2-3. The CDR3 runs 11 residues. Germline V gene lookup returns CDR1 SQVTM and CDR2 ANQGSEA. This chain's CDR3 is CSVGLENTQYF.

The chain links TRBV30 to TRBJ1-2; TCRdb's D call of TRBD1 is untestable without DNA. Germline lookup yields CDR1 GTSNPN and CDR2 SVGIG (reference sequence). The CDR3 extends over 14 amino acids. CDR3 amino acids: CASTGPGFNYGYTF.

V usage is TRBV14 and J usage is TRBJ2-1; TCRdb names TRBD2, which stays unverified in the absence of DNA. CDR1 SGHDN and CDR2 FVKESK come from the germline V gene. The CDR3 runs to 18 residues. Here the CDR3 reads CASSQIATGLAAYNEQFF.

This chain uses TRBV7-9 with TRBJ1-1; the D call from TCRdb, TRBD1, cannot be confirmed without DNA. Per germline, CDR1 SEHNR and CDR2 FQNEAQ (reference sequence). The CDR3 runs to 16 residues. The CDR3: CASSLGWGGMNTEAFF.

The chain links TRBV14 to TRBJ2-7; TCRdb proposes TRBD2, but this gene call is untestable without DNA. CDR3 length: 14 residues. Germline V gene data show CDR1 as SGHDN and CDR2 as FVKESK. CDR3 in amino acids: CASSLLGARYEKYF. The full variable domain, rest sourced from reference TRBV14 and TRBJ2-7, is EAGVTQFPSHSVIEKGQTVTLRCDPISGHDNLYWYRRVMGKEIKFLLHFVKESKQDESGMPNNRFLAERTGGTYSTLKVQPAELEDSGVYFCASSLLGARYEKYFGPGTRLTVT.

The rearrangement links TRBV29-1 to TRBJ1-2. CDR1 and CDR2 (germline): SQVTM, ANQGSEA. The CDR3 loop spans 13 amino acids. CDR3 in amino acids: CSTQMDLNYGYTF.

The chain combines TRBV28 with TRBJ2-1. The germline CDR1 and CDR2 sequences are MDHEN and SYDVKM. The CDR3 is 14 residues long. The CDR3 here is CASTHLTSGNEQFF.

The chain joins TRBV28 to TRBJ2-2; TCRdb calls TRBD1, which cannot be checked without DNA. CDR1 and CDR2 (germline): MDHEN, SYDVKM. CDR3 size: 15 residues. The CDR3 reads CASSLQGAIPGELFF.

This chain connects TRBV10-1 to TRBJ2-2; no DNA is available, so the TRBD2 call from TCRdb remains unchecked. The CDR3 has 16 residues. Germline V gives CDR1 WNHNN, CDR2 SYGVQD (reference sequence). The CDR3: CASSSSGRMNTGELFF.

The genes are TRBV20-1 and TRBJ2-7. The CDR3 length is 11 residues. Germline V gene sequence: CDR1 DFQATT, CDR2 SNEGSKA (reference sequence). The CDR3 here is CSAKKSYEQYF.

The rearrangement joins TRBV29-1 to TRBJ1-1. This CDR3 has 12 amino acids. Germline loops: CDR1 SQVTM, CDR2 ANQGSEA. This chain's CDR3 is CSVEVRESEAFF.

V and J are TRBV5-6 and TRBJ1-1; TCRdb proposes TRBD1, but this gene call is untestable without DNA. Germline lookup yields CDR1 SGHDT and CDR2 YYEEEE. The CDR3 sequence is 14 residues long. The CDR3 sequence: CASRRRQGNTEAFF.

The rearrangement uses TRBV20-1 and TRBJ1-5; TCRdb reports TRBD1, a call that lacks DNA to check it against. Looked up from germline, CDR1 is DFQATT and CDR2 is SNEGSKA (reference sequence). The CDR3 has 16 residues. CDR3: CSAIWGGRPSNQPQHF.

This chain joins TRBV20-1 and TRBJ2-2; TCRdb returns TRBD2, unconfirmable since there is no DNA. The CDR3 is 16 residues long. Germline CDR1 DFQATT, CDR2 SNEGSKA (reference sequence). The CDR3 here is CSARGSASGRAGELFF.